This TCR beta chain was identified in a study of blood T cell repertoires in COVID-19 (dated by TCRdb to 2019 to 2021). With regard to the full study: The collaborator samples originated in the United States, Italy and Spain and spanned the acute and convalescent phases of COVID-19. The material from the prospective study consisted of cDNA or gDNA derived from T cells, B-cell-depleted T cells, or PBMCs. Subjects who had been exposed to COVID-19, were actively infected with it, or had recovered from it provided the deeply sampled blood TCRbeta repertoires that made up the dataset. The repertoires were released in a freely available public database meant as a resource for research on the immune response to SARS-CoV-2. The samples were drawn from the first 160 participants of the ongoing ImmuneRACE study and from some 1,300 subjects provided by 6 global collaborators. Nearly every sample came with metadata listing a de-identified subject ID, COVID-19 status, age in years and sex. Where HLA class I and class II types were available, the types were taken from metadata supplied by the sample provider, not from assay-based typing. On the study overall, not on this receptor specifically: The amount of clinical and demographic metadata varied by source and participant and was provided uncurated.

Participants in the prospective study were aged about 18 to 89 years, lived in about two dozen United States geographic areas, and enrolled through a virtual design. Cohort assignment in the prospective study relied on participant-reported clinical history from a screening survey and a study questionnaire. Recovered participants in ImmuneRACE Cohort 3 were defined as having two consecutive negative NP/OP PCR tests, clearance from a healthcare professional, or resolution of symptoms. Each participant in the prospective study had whole blood, serum and a nasopharyngeal or oropharyngeal swab collected by mobile phlebotomists. Additional blood draws and questionnaires over an approximately two-month period could optionally be provided by prospective study participants. Blood samples from the prospective study were shipped frozen or at room temperature prior to DNA extraction. The immunoSEQ Assay, a bias-controlled multiplex PCR, was used to amplify TCRbeta CDR3 regions from genomic DNA. As for the original processing: Nucleated cell counts per sample were estimated from amplification of reference gene primers within the assay. Sequence reads were collapsed and filtered to measure the absolute abundance of every unique TCRbeta CDR3 rearrangement. For each sample, productive Simpson clonality was calculated by taking the square root of Simpson's diversity index across productive rearrangements. TCRdb mirrors the immuneACCESS table, restricted to in-frame sequences. Some clones are absent from its copies; in checked studies, under half trace to an unresolved V gene, and the reason for the others is unknown. The DNA gave D and trimming, while V, J and clone size come from that table. The sample has 150,000 to 200,000 clones on record, more than 65% of them singletons. The ten largest account for less than 8.5% of the sample.

Regarding this clone: There is no known antigen for this receptor. Nothing much larger sits one base from this clone, and base qualities are not available.

The CDR3 numbers 14 residues from cysteine through phenylalanine. Only the CDR3 part of the read is kept: 42 bases, read in frame from the first base. This TCR came from a man between 40 and 49 years old who had recovered from COVID-19. Input material: PBMCs or T cells enriched from blood (not recorded which). Recombination connected TRBV21-1 to TRBJ1-5. TRBV21-1 is a documented pseudogene. In nucleotide form, the sequence is TGTGCCAGCAGCAAAGTGGGGGGGAATCAGCCCCAGCATTTT. This codes for CASSKVGGNQPQHF.